Below, one T cell receptor beta chain is given with its context. Its target is not known. The sample belongs to a study of T cell responses to AZD1222 COVID-19 vaccine. Study overall: Pooling of second doses given at about 4 or about 12 weeks was done. Study findings and constraints: Females made up more of the donors, who were largely white British, and clonal diversity may have come out too low. Spike-specific TCR depth and breadth grew after two AZD1222 doses.

Profiling relied on immunoSEQ multiplex PCR, and the TCRdb table lists in-frame clones only, not all of them. The repertoire holds about 150,000 clones, with 80% to 95% as singletons. Material: peripheral blood, obtained on day 0 of AZD1222 vaccination. This receptor was taken from an adult in good health.

CDR3 residues: CASSEHGDTQYF. CDR3 coding DNA: TGTGCCAGCAGTGAACACGGAGATACGCAGTATTTT. The rearrangement links TRBV6-1 to TRBJ2-3; no reliable D call. Trimming pared 2 bases from V and 5 bases from J, leaving 5 bases between. The CDR3 covers 12 residues. Germline lookup yields CDR1 MNHNS and CDR2 SASEGT.